This T cell receptor (beta chain) came from a study of vaccination effects on CD4 cells after COVID-19. Study in general: Post-vaccine samples followed the second dose by a median of 72 days.

Comment on this clone: Its antigen is still unknown.

Ahead of sequencing, the ViraFEST assay grew antigen-specific CD4+ T cells using viral peptide pools. Subsequent to 10 days of culture, CD4+ T cells were isolated. Each person got two doses of an mRNA SARS-CoV-2 vaccine, BNT162b2 or mRNA-1273. Neither prior SARS-CoV-2 infection nor positive nucleocapsid antibodies were present in the vaccine recipients. Cells had half their medium changed to IL-2 medium on days 3 and 7. Per the germline V gene, CDR1 is MGHRA and CDR2 is YSYEKL. Trimming took off 5 bases at V and 0 bases at J, with 9 bases between the two ends. The CDR3 length is 14 residues. The method was immunoSEQ multiplex PCR; TCRdb's version includes in-frame clones alone and lacks a portion of them. This table holds about 33,000 clones, roughly two thirds found once.

The sequence was collected from a human donor who received a COVID-19 vaccine. V and J are TRBV4-1 and TRBJ2-3; D possibly corresponds to TRBD1 (6 bases). This specimen was CD4+ T cells from PBMCs cultured with HCoV-229E spike peptides, taken after COVID-19 vaccination. Here the CDR3 reads CASSSGQSTDTQYF. The CDR3 bases are TGCGCCAGCAGCTCCGGACAGAGCACAGATACGCAGTATTTT.